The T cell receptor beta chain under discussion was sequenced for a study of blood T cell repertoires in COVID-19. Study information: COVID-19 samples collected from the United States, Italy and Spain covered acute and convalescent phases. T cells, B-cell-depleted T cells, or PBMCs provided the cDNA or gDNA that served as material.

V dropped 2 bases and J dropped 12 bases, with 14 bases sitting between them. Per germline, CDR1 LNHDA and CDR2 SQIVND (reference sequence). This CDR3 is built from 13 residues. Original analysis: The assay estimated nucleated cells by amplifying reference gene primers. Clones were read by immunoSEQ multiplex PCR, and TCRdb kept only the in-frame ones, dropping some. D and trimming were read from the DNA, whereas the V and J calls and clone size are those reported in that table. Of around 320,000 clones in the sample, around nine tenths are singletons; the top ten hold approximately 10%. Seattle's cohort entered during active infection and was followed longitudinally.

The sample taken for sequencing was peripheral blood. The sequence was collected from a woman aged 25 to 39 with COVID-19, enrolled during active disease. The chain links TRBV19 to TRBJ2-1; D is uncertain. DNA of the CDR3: TGTGCCAGTAGTATATCCCCTCAAGCATCGCAGTTCTTC. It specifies CASSISPQASQFF.